This T cell receptor (beta chain) was observed in a study of T cells after somatic rescue of genetic block. Sequenced by immunoSEQ multiplex PCR; TCRdb stores in-frame clones only, minus some. This table holds under 150,000 clones, around nine tenths found once. Germline CDR1 LNHNV, CDR2 YYDKDF (reference sequence). The CDR3 extends over 19 amino acids. V lost 1 base to trimming and J lost 1 base; unmatched junction nucleotides: 8. What was sequenced was peripheral blood mononuclear cells (PBMCs). This chain links TRBV15 with TRBJ2-6, with 9 bases identical to TRBD1. The clonotype comes from a woman aged 18-29 years. The CDR3 DNA reads as TGTGCCACCAGCAGAGGCTTGGACAGGGGTGCGTCTGGGGCCAACGTCCTGACTTTC. Its translation: CATSRGLDRGASGANVLTF. The full variable domain, rest sourced from reference TRBV15 and TRBJ2-6, is DAMVIQNPRYQVTQFGKPVTLSCSQTLNHNVMYWYQQKSSQAPKLLFHYYDKDFNNEADTPDNFQSRRPNTSFCFLDIRSPGLGDTAMYLCATSRGLDRGASGANVLTFGAGSRLTVL.